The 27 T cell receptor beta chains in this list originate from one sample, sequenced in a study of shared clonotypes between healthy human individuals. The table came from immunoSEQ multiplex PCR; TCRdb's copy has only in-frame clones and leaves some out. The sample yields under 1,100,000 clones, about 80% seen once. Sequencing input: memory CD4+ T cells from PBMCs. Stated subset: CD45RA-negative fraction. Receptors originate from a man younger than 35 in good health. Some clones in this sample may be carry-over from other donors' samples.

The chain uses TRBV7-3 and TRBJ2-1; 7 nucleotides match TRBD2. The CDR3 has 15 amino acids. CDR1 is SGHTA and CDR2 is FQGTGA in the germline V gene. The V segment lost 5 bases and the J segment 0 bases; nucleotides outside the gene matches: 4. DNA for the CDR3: TGTGCCAGCAGCCCGACTAGCAGCTCCTACAATGAGCAGTTCTTC. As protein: CASSPTSSSYNEQFF. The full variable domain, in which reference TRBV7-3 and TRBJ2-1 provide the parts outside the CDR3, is GAGVSQTPSNKVTEKGKYVELRCDPISGHTALYWYRQSLGQGPEFLIYFQGTGAADDSGLPNDRFFAVRPEGSVSTLKIQRTERGDSAVYLCASSPTSSSYNEQFFGPGTRLTVL.

The CDR3 region has the DNA TGCGCCAGTGTTCAGACAGGGCCCCCTGGAAACACCATATATTTT. Its translation: CASVQTGPPGNTIYF. The J gene is TRBJ1-3, the V gene TRBV10-1; 7 bases agree with TRBD1. Trimming at V came to 9 bases and at J to 2 bases, leaving 10 bases not matched to a gene. Germline CDR1 and CDR2: WNHNN and SYGVQD (reference sequence). The CDR3 is 15 amino acids.

Here the CDR3 DNA reads TGTGCCACCCGCCGACAGGGTGAGACCCAGTACTTC. Protein sequence: CATRRQGETQYF. V gene TRBV28 combines with J gene TRBJ2-5, with 7 bases fitting TRBD1. The CDR3 length is 12 residues. V dropped 10 bases and J dropped 5; count of bases not matched to a gene: 7. CDR1 and CDR2 (germline): MDHEN, SYDVKM.

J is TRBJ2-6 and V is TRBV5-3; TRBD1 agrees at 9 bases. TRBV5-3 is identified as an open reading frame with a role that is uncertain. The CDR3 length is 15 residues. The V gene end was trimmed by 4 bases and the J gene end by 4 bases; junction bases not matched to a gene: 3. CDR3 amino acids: CARSGTGSGANVLTF. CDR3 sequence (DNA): TGTGCCAGAAGCGGGACAGGGTCCGGGGCCAACGTCCTGACTTTC.

The CDR3 loop reads CASSLNQEARGGYTF. CDR3 nucleotides: TGTGCCAGCAGCTTAAATCAGGAGGCTCGGGGCGGCTACACCTTC. The chain employs TRBV7-9 and TRBJ1-2, with D possibly being TRBD1 (5 bases). This CDR3 has 15 residues. V was cut by 2 bases and J by 8 bases, with 18 bases left in between. Germline V gives CDR1 SEHNR, CDR2 FQNEAQ (reference sequence).

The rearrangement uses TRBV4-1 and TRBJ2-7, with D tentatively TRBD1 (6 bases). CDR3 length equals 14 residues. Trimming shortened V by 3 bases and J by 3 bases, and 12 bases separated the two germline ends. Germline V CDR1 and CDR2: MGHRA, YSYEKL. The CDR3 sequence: CASSQQGQIYEQYF. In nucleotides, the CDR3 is TGCGCCAGCAGCCAGCAAGGACAGATCTACGAGCAGTACTTC.

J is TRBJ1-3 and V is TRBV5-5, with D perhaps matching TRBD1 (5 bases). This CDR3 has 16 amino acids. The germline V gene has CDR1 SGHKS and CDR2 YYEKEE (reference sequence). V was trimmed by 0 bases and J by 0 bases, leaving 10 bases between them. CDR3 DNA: TGTGCCAGCAGCTTGGACGGGACCTTCTCTGGAAACACCATATATTTT. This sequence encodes CASSLDGTFSGNTIYF.

Here the CDR3 DNA reads TGTGCCAGCAGCTTGCGTTACGGGGGACCTAGCACAGATACGCAGTATTTT. Encoded protein: CASSLRYGGPSTDTQYF. V gene TRBV5-4 combines with J gene TRBJ2-3, with D tentatively TRBD2 (6 bases). Germline values: CDR1 SGHNT, CDR2 YYREEE (reference sequence). The V end was cut by 1 base, the J end by 0 bases, with 15 bases between. The CDR3 has 17 amino acids.

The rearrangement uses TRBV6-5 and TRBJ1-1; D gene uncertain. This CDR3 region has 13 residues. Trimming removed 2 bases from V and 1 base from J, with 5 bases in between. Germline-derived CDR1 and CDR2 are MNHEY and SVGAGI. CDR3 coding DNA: TGTGCCAGCAGTTACACGGGGAACACTGAAGCTTTCTTT. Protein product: CASSYTGNTEAFF.

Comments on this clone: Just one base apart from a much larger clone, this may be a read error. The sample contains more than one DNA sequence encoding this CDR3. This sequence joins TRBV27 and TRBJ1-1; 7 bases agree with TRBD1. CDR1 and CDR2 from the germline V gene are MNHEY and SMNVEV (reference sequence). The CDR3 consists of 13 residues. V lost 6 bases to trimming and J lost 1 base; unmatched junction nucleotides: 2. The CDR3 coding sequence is TGTGCCAGCAGAAGACAGGGGAACACTGAAGCTTTCTTT. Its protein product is CASRRQGNTEAFF.

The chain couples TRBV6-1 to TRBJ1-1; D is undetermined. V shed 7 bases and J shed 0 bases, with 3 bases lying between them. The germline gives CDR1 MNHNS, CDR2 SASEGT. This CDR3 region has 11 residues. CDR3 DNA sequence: TGTGCCAGCAAGGTGAACACTGAAGCTTTCTTT. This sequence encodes CASKVNTEAFF.

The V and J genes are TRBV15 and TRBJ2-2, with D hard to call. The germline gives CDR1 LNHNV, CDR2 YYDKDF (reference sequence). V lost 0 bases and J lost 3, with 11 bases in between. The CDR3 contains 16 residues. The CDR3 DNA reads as TGTGCCACCAGCAGAGAGTATAGGGTGGACACCGGGGAGCTGTTTTTT. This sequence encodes CATSREYRVDTGELFF.

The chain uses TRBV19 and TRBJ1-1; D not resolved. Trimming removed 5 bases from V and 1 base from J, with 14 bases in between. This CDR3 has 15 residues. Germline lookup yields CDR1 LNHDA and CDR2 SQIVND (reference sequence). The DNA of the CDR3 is TGTGCCAGTAGTTCCGACAAAATCAGGAACACTGAAGCTTTCTTT. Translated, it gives CASSSDKIRNTEAFF.

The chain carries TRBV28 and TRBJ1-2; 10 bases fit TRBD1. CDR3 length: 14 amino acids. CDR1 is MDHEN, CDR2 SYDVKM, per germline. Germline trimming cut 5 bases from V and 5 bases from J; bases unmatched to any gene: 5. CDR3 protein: CASSPWTGGYGYTF. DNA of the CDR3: TGTGCCAGCAGTCCATGGACAGGGGGGTATGGCTACACCTTC.

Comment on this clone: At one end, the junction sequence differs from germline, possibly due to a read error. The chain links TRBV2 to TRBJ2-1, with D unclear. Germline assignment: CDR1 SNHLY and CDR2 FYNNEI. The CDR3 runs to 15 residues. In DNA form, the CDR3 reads TGTGCCAGCTGTGAGGAGCGAACGACATACAATGAGCAGTTCTTC. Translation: CASCEERTTYNEQFF.

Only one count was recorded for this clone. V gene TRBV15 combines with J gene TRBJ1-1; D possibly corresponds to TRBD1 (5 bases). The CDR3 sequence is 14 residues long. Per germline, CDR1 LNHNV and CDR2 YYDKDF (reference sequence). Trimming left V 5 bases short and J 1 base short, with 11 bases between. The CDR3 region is CATSRGYENTEAFF. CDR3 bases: TGTGCCACCAGCCGGGGGTACGAGAACACTGAAGCTTTCTTT.

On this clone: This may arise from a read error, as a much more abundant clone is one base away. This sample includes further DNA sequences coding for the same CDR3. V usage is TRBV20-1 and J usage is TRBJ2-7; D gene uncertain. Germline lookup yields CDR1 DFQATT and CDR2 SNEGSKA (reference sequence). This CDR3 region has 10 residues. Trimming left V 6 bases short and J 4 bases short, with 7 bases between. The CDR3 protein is CSASDYEQYF. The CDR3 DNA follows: TGCAGTGCCAGTGATTACGAGCAGTACTTC.

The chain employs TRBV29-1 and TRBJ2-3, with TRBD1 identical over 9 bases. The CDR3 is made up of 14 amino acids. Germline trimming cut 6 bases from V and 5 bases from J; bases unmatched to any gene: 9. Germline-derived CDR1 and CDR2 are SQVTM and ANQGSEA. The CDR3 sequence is CSVEQGARGDTQYF. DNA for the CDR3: TGCAGCGTCGAACAGGGGGCCCGGGGAGATACGCAGTATTTT.

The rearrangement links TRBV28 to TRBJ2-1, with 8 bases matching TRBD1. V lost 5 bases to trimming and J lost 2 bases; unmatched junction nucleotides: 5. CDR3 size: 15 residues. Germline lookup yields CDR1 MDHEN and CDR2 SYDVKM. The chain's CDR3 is CASSPGQGPYNEQFF. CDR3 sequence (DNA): TGTGCCAGCAGTCCCGGACAGGGACCCTACAATGAGCAGTTCTTC.

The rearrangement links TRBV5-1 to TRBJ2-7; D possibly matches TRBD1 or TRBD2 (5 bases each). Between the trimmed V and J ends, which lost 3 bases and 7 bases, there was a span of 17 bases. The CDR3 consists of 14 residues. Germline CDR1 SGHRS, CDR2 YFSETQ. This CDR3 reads CASSSGDPTTEQYF. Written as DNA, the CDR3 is TGCGCCAGCAGCTCCGGGGACCCCACTACGGAGCAGTACTTC.

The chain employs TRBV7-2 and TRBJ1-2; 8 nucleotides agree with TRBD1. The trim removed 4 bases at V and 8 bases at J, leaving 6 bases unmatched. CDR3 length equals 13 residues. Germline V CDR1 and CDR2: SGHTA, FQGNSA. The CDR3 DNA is TGTGCCAGCAGCTCTGGGACAGGCGGGGGCTACACCTTC. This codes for CASSSGTGGGYTF.

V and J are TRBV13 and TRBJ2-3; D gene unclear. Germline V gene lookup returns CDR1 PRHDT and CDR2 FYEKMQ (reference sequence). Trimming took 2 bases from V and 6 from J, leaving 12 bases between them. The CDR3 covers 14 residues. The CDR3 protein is CASSLSGLVDTQYF. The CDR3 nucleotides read TGTGCCAGCAGCTTATCTGGCCTTGTGGATACGCAGTATTTT.

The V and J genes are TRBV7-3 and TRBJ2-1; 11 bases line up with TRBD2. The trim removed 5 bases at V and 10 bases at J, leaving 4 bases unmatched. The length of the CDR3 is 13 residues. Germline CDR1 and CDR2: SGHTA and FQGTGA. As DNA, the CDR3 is TGTGCCAGCAGCCCGCCTAGCGGGAGGGAGCAGTTCTTC. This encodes CASSPPSGREQFF.

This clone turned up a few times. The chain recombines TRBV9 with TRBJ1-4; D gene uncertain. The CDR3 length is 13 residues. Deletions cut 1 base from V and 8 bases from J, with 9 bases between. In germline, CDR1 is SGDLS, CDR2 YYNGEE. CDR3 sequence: CASSVTDGEKLFF. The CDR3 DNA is TGTGCCAGCAGCGTAACAGACGGAGAAAAACTGTTTTTT.

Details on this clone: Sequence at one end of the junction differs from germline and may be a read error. CDR3 in DNA: TGTGCCAGCAGCTTAGGGTTGGGCAGCCTTCTTACCTTC. Amino acids: CASSLGLGSLLTF. V usage is TRBV7-8 and J usage is TRBJ2-7; D is undetermined. This CDR3 has 13 residues. Germline V CDR1 and CDR2: SGHVS, FQNEAQ.

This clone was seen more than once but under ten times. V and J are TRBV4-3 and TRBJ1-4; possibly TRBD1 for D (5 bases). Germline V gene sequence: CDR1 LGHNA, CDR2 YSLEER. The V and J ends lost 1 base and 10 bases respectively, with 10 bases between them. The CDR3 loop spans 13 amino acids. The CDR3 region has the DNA TGCGCCAGCAGCCAAGGGGGTGGGGGAAAACTGTTTTTT. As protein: CASSQGGGGKLFF.

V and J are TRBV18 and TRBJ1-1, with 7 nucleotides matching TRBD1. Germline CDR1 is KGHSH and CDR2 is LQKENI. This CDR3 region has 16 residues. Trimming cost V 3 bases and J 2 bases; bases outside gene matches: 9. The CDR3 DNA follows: TGTGCCAGCTCACCTCCGCGACAGGGACCAAACACTGAAGCTTTCTTT. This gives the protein CASSPPRQGPNTEAFF. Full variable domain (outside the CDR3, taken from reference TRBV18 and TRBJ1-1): NAGVMQNPRHLVRRRGQEARLRCSPMKGHSHVYWYRQLPEEGLKFMVYLQKENIIDESGMPKERFSAEFPKEGPSILRIQQVVRGDSAAYFCASSPPRQGPNTEAFFGQGTRLTVV.